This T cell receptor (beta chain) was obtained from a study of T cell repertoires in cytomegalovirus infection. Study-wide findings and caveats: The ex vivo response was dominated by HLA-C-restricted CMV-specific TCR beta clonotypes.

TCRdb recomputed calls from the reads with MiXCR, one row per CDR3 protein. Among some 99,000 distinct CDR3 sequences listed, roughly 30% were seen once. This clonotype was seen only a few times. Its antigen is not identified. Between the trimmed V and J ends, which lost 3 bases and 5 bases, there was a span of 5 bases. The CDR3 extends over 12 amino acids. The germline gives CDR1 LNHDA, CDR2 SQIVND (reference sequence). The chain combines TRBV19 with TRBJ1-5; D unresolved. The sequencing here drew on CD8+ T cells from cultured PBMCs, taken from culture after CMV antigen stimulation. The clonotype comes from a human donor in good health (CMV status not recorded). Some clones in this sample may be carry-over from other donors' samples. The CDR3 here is CASSIPYQPQHF. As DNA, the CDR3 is TGTGCCAGTAGTATCCCATATCAGCCCCAGCATTTT.